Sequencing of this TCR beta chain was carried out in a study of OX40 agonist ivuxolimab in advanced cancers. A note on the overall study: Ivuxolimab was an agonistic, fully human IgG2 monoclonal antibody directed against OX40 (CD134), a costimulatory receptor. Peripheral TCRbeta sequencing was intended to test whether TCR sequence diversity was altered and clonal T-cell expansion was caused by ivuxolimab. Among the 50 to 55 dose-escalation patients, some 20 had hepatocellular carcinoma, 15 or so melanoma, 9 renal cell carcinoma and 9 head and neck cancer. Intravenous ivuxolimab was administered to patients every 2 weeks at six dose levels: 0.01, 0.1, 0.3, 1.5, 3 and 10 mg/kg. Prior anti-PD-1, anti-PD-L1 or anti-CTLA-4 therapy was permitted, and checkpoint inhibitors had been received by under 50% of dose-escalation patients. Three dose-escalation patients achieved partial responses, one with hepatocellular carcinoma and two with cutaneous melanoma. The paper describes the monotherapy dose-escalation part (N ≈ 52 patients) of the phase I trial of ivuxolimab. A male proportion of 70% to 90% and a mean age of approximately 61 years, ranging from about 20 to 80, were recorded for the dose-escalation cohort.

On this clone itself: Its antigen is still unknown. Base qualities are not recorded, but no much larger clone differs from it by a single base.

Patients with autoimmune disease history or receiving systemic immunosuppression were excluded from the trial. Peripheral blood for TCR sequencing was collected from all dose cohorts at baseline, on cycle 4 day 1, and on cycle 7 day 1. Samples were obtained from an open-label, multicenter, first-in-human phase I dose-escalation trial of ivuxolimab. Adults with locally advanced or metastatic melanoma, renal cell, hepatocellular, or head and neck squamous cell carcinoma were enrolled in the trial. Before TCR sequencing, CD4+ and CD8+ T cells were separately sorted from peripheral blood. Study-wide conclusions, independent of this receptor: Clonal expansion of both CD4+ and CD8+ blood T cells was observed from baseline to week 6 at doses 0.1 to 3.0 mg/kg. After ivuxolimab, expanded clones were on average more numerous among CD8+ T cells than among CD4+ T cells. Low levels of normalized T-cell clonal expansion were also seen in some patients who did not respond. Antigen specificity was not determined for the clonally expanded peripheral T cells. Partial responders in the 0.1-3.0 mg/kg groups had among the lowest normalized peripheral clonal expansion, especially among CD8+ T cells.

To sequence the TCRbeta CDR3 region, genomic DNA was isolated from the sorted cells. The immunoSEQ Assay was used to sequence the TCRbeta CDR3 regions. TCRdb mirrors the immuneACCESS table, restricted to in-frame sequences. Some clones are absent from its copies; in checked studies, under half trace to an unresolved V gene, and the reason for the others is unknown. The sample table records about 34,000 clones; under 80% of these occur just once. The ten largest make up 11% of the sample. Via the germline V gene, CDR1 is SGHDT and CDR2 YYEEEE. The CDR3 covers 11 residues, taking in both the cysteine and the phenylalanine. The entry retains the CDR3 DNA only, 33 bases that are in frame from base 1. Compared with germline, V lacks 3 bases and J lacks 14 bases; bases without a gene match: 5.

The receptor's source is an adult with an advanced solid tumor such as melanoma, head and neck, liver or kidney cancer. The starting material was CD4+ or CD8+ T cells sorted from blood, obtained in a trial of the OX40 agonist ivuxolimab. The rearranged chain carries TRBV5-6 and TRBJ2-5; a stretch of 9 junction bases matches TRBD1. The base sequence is TGTGCCAGCAGCTCGCGGGACAGGGATTACTTC. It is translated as CASSSRDRDYF.